This T cell receptor (beta chain) was documented in a study of cytotoxic CD8 clonotypes in ibrutinib-treated CLL. The length of the CDR3 is 12 residues. The V and J ends lost 8 bases and 9 bases respectively, with 14 bases between them. Germline V gene sequence: CDR1 ENHRY, CDR2 SYGVKD. The study, taken as a whole, reports: Baseline clonality, higher than in age-matched healthy donors, tracked circulating CD8+ T-cell counts.

Profiled with immunoSEQ multiplex PCR; TCRdb holds only in-frame clones, not every one. The data contain around 70,000 clones, 65% to 85% of them singletons. On this clone: Its antigen is still unknown.

V gene TRBV10-3 combines with J gene TRBJ2-1; a weak D match, TRBD2 (5 bases). The sequences come from PBMCs, collected at disease progression, from a patient treated with ibrutinib. The TCR originated in a human donor with chronic lymphocytic leukemia. The CDR3 DNA is TGTGCCATCGCGAGCGGTGATGGTGAGCAGTTCTTC. It yields the protein CAIASGDGEQFF.